Below, 8 T cell receptor beta chains from the same sample are listed, as sequenced in a study of CD8+CD57+ T cells in acquired aplastic anemia. TCR beta VDJ and CDR3 were profiled, and genomic DNA was the template. TCRdb redid the calling of the reads with MiXCR, one entry per CDR3 protein. The sample contains around 200,000 distinct CDR3 sequences, 48% of which appear only once. The patients chosen for sequencing had shown expansion of CD8+CD57+ cells (detected by flow cytometry). The sequenced material came from sorted CD4+, CD8+, or CD8+CD57+ T cells (not recorded which) from PBMCs. These receptors came from a human donor with aplastic anemia.

This clonotype has only a few counts. The chain is built from TRBV4-2 and TRBJ2-3, with 7 nucleotides matching TRBD2. Per germline, CDR1 LGHNA and CDR2 YNFKEQ. J lost 5 bases, V lost 0 bases, and 11 bases had no gene match. The CDR3 length is 17 residues. CDR3 in DNA: TGTGCCAGCAGCCAAGAGGCGGGGGAGTTGACTGGAGATACGCAGTATTTT. As protein: CASSQEAGELTGDTQYF.

This clonotype was detected a few times. V gene TRBV6-2 or TRBV6-3 combines with J gene TRBJ2-2, with D unclear. The CDR3 is 15 residues long. CDR1 and CDR2 (germline): MNHEY, SVGEGT. V lost 4 bases, J lost 1 base, and 10 bases lay in between. CDR3 in amino acids: CASSSKNRNTGELFF. In nucleotides, the CDR3 is TGTGCCAGCAGTTCCAAAAACAGGAACACCGGGGAGCTGTTTTTT.

J is TRBJ2-3 and V is TRBV12-3 or TRBV12-4; possible D gene TRBD2, 7 bases. CDR3 length equals 16 residues. V lost 6 bases and J lost 3, with 19 bases in between. CDR3 sequence reads: CASRRPRGGGTDTQYF. CDR3 bases: TGTGCCAGCAGACGCCCTAGGGGGGGGGGGACAGATACGCAGTATTTT.

The chain is built from TRBV2 and TRBJ1-5; weak D call: TRBD1 (6 bases). The germline V gene has CDR1 SNHLY and CDR2 FYNNEI. Deletions cut 7 bases from V and 5 bases from J, with 21 bases between. This CDR3 has 16 residues. CDR3 protein: CASMELSPQGDQPQHF. In DNA form, the CDR3 reads TGTGCCAGCATGGAACTAAGTCCACAGGGAGATCAGCCCCAGCATTTT.

This clonotype was found many times. The chain combines TRBV7-9 with TRBJ1-1; no clear D gene. The length of the CDR3 is 12 residues. Germline V lookup: CDR1 SEHNR, CDR2 FQNEAQ (reference sequence). V shed 3 bases and J shed 3 bases, with 5 bases lying between them. For the CDR3, the DNA is TGTGCCAGCAGCTTGGGGTACACTGAAGCTTTCTTT. It is translated as CASSLGYTEAFF. The full variable domain, rest sourced from reference TRBV7-9 and TRBJ1-1, is DTGVSQNPRHKITKRGQNVTFRCDPISEHNRLYWYRQTLGQGPEFLTYFQNEAQLEKSRLLSDRFSAERPKGSFSTLEIQRTEQGDSAMYLCASSLGYTEAFFGQGTRLTVV.

This chain joins TRBV29-1 and TRBJ1-1, with D possibly matching TRBD1 (6 bases). Per the germline V gene, CDR1 is SQVTM and CDR2 is ANQGSEA. The CDR3 has 11 residues. The CDR3 DNA follows: TGCAGTCACAGGGAAAACACTGAAGCTTTCTTT. Translation gives CSHRENTEAFF.

This clonotype appeared a few times. The chain combines TRBV30 with TRBJ2-1; D is undetermined. CDR1 is GTSNPN and CDR2 is SVGIG in the germline V gene (reference sequence). CDR3 length: 13 residues. Trimming left V 0 bases short and J 5 bases short, with 8 bases between. The CDR3 sequence is CAWSVLGNNEQFF. DNA for the CDR3: TGTGCCTGGAGTGTACTTGGAAACAATGAGCAGTTCTTC.

The genes are TRBV7-9 and TRBJ2-5; tentatively, D is TRBD2 (6 bases). Germline values: CDR1 SEHNR, CDR2 FQNEAQ (reference sequence). Between the trimmed V and J ends, which lost 5 bases and 10 bases, there was a span of 17 bases. The CDR3 consists of 13 residues. In DNA, the CDR3 is TGTGCCAGCAGCCCCGGGGGACCGACTAGCCAGTACTTC. Amino acid sequence: CASSPGGPTSQYF.